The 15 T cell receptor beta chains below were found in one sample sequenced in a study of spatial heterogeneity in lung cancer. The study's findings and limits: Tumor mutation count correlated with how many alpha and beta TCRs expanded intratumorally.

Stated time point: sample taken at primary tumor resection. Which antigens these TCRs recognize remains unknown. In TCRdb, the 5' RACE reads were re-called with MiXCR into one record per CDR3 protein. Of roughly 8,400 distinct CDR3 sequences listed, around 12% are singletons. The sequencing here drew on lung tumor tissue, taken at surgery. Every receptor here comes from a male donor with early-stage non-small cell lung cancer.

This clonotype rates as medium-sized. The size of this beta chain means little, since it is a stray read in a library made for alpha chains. Here the CDR3 reads CATSRFGGMYNEQFF. CDR3 coding DNA: TGTGCCACCAGCAGATTTGGCGGGATGTACAATGAGCAGTTCTTC. V and J are TRBV15 and TRBJ2-1; tentatively, D is TRBD2 (6 bases). CDR1 and CDR2 from the germline V gene are LNHNV and YYDKDF (reference sequence). The CDR3 totals 15 residues. V was trimmed by 2 bases and J by 4 bases, leaving 12 bases between them.

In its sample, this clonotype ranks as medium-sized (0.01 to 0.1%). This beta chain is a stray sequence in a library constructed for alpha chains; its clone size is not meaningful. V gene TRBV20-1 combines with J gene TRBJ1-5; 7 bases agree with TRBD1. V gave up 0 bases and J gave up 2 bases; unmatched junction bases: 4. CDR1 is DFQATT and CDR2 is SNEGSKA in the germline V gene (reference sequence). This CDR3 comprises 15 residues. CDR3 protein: CSAREPTGGNQPQHF. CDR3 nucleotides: TGCAGTGCTAGAGAGCCTACAGGGGGCAATCAGCCCCAGCATTTT.

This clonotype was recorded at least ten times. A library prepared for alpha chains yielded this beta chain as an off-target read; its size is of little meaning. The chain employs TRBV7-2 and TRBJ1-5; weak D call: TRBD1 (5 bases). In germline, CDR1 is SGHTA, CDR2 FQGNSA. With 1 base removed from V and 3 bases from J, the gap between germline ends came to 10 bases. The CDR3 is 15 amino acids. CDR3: CASSLEGTVNQPQHF. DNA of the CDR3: TGTGCCAGCAGCTTAGAGGGGACTGTCAATCAGCCCCAGCATTTT.

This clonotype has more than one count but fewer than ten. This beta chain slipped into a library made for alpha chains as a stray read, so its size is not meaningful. The CDR3 loop is CASSQQGNTGELFF. CDR3 in DNA: TGTGCCAGCAGCCAACAGGGGAACACCGGGGAGCTGTTTTTT. J is TRBJ2-2 and V is TRBV3-1, with a weak D call TRBD1 (5 bases). Trimming removed 2 bases at V and 1 base at J, with 5 bases between. The germline gives CDR1 LGHDT, CDR2 YNNKEL (reference sequence). This CDR3 contains 14 residues.

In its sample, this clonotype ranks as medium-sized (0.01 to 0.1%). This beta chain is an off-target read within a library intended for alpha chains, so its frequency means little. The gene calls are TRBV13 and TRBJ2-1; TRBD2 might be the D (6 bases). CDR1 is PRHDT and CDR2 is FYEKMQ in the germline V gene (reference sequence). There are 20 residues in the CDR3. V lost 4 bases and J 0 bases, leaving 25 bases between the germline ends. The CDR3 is CASSSPLGGGSISSYNEQFF. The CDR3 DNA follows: TGTGCCAGCAGCTCCCCCCTGGGGGGAGGCTCCATAAGCTCCTACAATGAGCAGTTCTTC. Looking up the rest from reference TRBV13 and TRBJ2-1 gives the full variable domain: AAGVIQSPRHLIKEKRETATLKCYPIPRHDTVYWYQQGPGQDPQFLISFYEKMQSDKGSIPDRFSAQQFSDYHSELNMSSLELGDSALYFCASSSPLGGGSISSYNEQFFGPGTRLTVL.

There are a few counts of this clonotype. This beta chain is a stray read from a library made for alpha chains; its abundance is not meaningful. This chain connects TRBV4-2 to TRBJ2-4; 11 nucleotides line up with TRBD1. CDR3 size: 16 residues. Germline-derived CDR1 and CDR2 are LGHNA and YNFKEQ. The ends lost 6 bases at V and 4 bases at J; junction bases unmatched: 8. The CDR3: CASSPPGTGGKNIQYF. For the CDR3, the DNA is TGTGCCAGCAGTCCACCAGGGACAGGGGGAAAAAACATTCAGTACTTC.

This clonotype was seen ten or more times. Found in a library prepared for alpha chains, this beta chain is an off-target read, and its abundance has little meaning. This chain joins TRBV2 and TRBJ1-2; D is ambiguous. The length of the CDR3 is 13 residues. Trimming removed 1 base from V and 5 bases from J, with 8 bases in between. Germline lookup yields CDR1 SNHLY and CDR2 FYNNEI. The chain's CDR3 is CASSEEAEYGYTF. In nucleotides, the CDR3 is TGTGCCAGCAGTGAAGAGGCAGAGTATGGCTACACCTTC.

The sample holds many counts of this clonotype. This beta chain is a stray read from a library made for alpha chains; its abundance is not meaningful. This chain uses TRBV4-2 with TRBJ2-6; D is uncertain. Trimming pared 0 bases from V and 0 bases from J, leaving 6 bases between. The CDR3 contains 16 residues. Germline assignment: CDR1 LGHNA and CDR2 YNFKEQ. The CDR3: CASSQERTSGANVLTF. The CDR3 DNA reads TGTGCCAGCAGCCAAGAACGGACCTCTGGGGCCAACGTCCTGACTTTC.

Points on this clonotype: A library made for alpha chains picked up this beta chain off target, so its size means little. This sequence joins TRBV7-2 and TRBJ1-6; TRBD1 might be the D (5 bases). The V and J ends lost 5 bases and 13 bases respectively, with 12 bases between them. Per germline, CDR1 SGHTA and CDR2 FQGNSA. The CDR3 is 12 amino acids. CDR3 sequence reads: CASSISGPPLHF. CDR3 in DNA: TGTGCCAGCAGCATATCAGGGCCCCCCCTCCACTTT.

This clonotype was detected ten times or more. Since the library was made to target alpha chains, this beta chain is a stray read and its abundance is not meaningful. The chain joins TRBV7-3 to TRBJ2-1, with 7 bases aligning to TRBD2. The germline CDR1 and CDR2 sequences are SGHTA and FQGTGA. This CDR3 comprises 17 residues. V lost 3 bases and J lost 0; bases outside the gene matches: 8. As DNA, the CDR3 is TGTGCCAGCAGCTTGCTTTCCGGGGGGAGCTCCTACAATGAGCAGTTCTTC. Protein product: CASSLLSGGSSYNEQFF.

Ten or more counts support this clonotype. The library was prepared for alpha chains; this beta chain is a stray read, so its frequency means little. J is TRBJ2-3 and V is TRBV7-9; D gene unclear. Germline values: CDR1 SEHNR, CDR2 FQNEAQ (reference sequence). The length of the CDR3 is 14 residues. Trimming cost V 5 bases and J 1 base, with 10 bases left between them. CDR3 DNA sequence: TGTGCCAGCAGCCTCGGGCTTGGCACAGATACGCAGTATTTT. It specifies CASSLGLGTDTQYF.

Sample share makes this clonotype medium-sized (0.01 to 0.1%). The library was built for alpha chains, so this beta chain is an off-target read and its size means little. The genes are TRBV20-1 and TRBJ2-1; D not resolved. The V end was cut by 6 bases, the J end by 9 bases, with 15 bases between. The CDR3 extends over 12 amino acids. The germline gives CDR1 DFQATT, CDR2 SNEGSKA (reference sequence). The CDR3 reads CSASRLKPEQFF. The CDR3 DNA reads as TGCAGTGCCTCGCGATTGAAGCCTGAGCAGTTCTTC.

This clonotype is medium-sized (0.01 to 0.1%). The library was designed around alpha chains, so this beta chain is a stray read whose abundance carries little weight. CDR3 sequence: CASSQDFAGALTDTQYF. In DNA form, the CDR3 reads TGTGCCAGCAGCCAAGATTTTGCTGGAGCCCTCACAGATACGCAGTATTTT. The chain recombines TRBV4-2 with TRBJ2-3; D uncertain. CDR3 length equals 17 residues. The V gene lost 0 bases and the J gene lost 2 bases, with 15 bases spanning the gap. In germline, CDR1 is LGHNA, CDR2 YNFKEQ.

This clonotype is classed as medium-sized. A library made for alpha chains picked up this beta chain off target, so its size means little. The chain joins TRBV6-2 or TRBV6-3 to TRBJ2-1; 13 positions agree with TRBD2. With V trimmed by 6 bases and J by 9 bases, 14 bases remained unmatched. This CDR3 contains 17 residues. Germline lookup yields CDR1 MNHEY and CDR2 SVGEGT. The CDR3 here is CASSTDDRLAGGIEQFF. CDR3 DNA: TGTGCCAGCAGCACAGATGACAGACTAGCGGGAGGAATTGAGCAGTTCTTC.

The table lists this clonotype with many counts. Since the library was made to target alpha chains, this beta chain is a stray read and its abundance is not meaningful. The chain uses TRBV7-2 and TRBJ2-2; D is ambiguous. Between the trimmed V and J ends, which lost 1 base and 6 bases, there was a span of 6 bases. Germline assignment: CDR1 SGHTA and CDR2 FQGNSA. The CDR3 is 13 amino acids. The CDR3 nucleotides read TGTGCCAGCAGCTTAGGACTTCCCGGGGAGCTGTTTTTT. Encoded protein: CASSLGLPGELFF.